The rows below give T cell receptor beta chains drawn from one sample of a study of human T cells and chemical hapten exposure. TCRdb reanalysed the RACE reads using MiXCR and keeps one entry per CDR3 protein. The sample carries roughly 120,000 distinct CDR3 sequences, roughly 13% recorded once. Sequenced here: whole blood, sampled in connection with sensitization to the hapten diphenylcyclopropenone (DPC). Receptors originate from a woman aged 18-29 years with alopecia areata. Some clones in this sample may be carry-over from other donors' samples. Both conserved end residues are part of each CDR3. D genes are given only for firm matches. The size of a clone is reported for some rows only, either as once, few or many, or as a class for expanded clones.

abundance: NA
v_gene: TRBV11-3
d_gene: NA
len: 13
j_gene: TRBJ2-5
CDR3aa: CASSLDYGETQYF
CDR3nt: TGTGCCAGCAGCTTGGACTACGGAGAGACCCAGTACTTC

abundance: many
v_gene: TRBV4-3
d_gene: TRBD1
len: 14
j_gene: TRBJ1-6
CDR3aa: CASSQDRVISPLHF
CDR3nt: TGCGCCAGCAGCCAGGACAGGGTGATTTCACCCCTCCACTTT

abundance: few
v_gene: TRBV29-1
d_gene: NA
len: 11
j_gene: TRBJ2-7
CDR3aa: CSVGLFGEQYF
CDR3nt: TGCAGCGTTGGGCTGTTCGGGGAGCAGTACTTC

abundance: NA
v_gene: TRBV11-2
d_gene: NA
len: 15
j_gene: TRBJ2-2
CDR3aa: CASSLLRVYTGELFF
CDR3nt: TGTGCCAGCAGCTTATTACGGGTGTACACCGGGGAGCTGTTTTTT

abundance: NA
v_gene: TRBV3-1
d_gene: NA
len: 16
j_gene: TRBJ2-7
CDR3aa: CASSQDRAGSSYEQYF
CDR3nt: TGTGCCAGCAGCCAAGATAGGGCAGGAAGCTCCTACGAGCAGTACTTC

abundance: NA
v_gene: TRBV7-3
d_gene: TRBD1
len: 14
j_gene: TRBJ2-7
CDR3aa: CASRLPGQDYEQYF
CDR3nt: TGTGCCAGCAGGCTCCCGGGACAGGACTACGAGCAGTACTTC

abundance: few
v_gene: TRBV28
d_gene: NA
len: 14
j_gene: TRBJ1-4
CDR3aa: CASSQPIRREKLFF
CDR3nt: TGTGCCAGCAGCCAACCTATCCGGCGTGAAAAACTGTTTTTT

abundance: NA
v_gene: TRBV5-1
d_gene: NA
len: 13
j_gene: TRBJ2-5
CDR3aa: CASSLDSRETQYF
CDR3nt: TGCGCCAGCAGCTTGGACAGCAGGGAGACCCAGTACTTC

abundance: many
v_gene: TRBV18
d_gene: NA
len: 17
j_gene: TRBJ1-6
CDR3aa: CASSLMKQGMHNSPLHF
CDR3nt: TGTGCCAGCTCACTCATGAAACAGGGAATGCATAATTCACCCCTCCACTTT

abundance: few
v_gene: TRBV7-8
d_gene: NA
len: 14
j_gene: TRBJ1-5
CDR3aa: CASSLGRGHQPQHF
CDR3nt: TGTGCCAGCAGCTTAGGCAGGGGACATCAGCCCCAGCATTTT

abundance: NA
v_gene: TRBV9
d_gene: NA
len: 14
j_gene: TRBJ2-7
CDR3aa: CASSVDGQRYEQYF
CDR3nt: TGTGCCAGCAGCGTAGATGGACAGCGTTACGAGCAGTACTTC

abundance: many
v_gene: TRBV3-2
d_gene: NA
len: 14
j_gene: TRBJ1-2
CDR3aa: CASSQGFSNYGYTF
CDR3nt: TGTGCCAGCAGCCAAGGTTTCTCTAACTATGGCTACACCTTC

abundance: NA
v_gene: TRBV7-2
d_gene: NA
len: 15
j_gene: TRBJ1-1
CDR3aa: CASSLGGGSPTEAFF
CDR3nt: TGTGCCAGCAGCTTAGGGGGCGGTTCCCCCACTGAAGCTTTCTTT

abundance: few
v_gene: TRBV27
d_gene: TRBD1
len: 14
j_gene: TRBJ1-6
CDR3aa: CASSMNRGSSPLHF
CDR3nt: TGTGCCAGCAGTATGAACAGGGGAAGTTCACCCCTCCACTTT

abundance: few
v_gene: TRBV3-1
d_gene: NA
len: 17
j_gene: TRBJ2-5
CDR3aa: CASSPSKRTPKAETQYF
CDR3nt: TGTGCCAGCAGCCCCTCGAAGCGCACGCCTAAAGCGGAGACCCAGTACTTC

abundance: few
v_gene: TRBV20-1
d_gene: NA
len: 12
j_gene: TRBJ1-4
CDR3aa: CSASLSAGKLFF
CDR3nt: TGCAGTGCTAGTTTAAGCGCTGGGAAACTGTTTTTT

abundance: few
v_gene: TRBV6-5
d_gene: TRBD1
len: 16
j_gene: TRBJ1-5
CDR3aa: CASSLVGTGLNQPQHF
CDR3nt: TGTGCCAGCAGTCTTGTCGGGACAGGACTCAATCAGCCCCAGCATTTT

abundance: NA
v_gene: TRBV20-1
d_gene: TRBD2
len: 15
j_gene: TRBJ2-2
CDR3aa: CSARVPRGKAGELFF
CDR3nt: TGCAGTGCTAGAGTGCCGCGGGGGAAAGCCGGGGAGCTGTTTTTT

abundance: few
v_gene: TRBV12-3/TRBV12-4
d_gene: NA
len: 13
j_gene: TRBJ2-1
CDR3aa: CASSFEGNNEQFF
CDR3nt: TGTGCCAGCAGTTTCGAAGGGAACAATGAGCAGTTCTTC

abundance: NA
v_gene: TRBV6-6
d_gene: NA
len: 12
j_gene: TRBJ1-5
CDR3aa: CASSPDIQPQHF
CDR3nt: TGTGCCAGCAGCCCCGATATTCAGCCCCAGCATTTT

abundance: few
v_gene: TRBV12-3/TRBV12-4
d_gene: NA
len: 15
j_gene: TRBJ2-7
CDR3aa: CASSARGRLSYEQYF
CDR3nt: TGTGCCAGCAGTGCCAGGGGAAGGCTCTCCTACGAGCAGTACTTC

abundance: NA
v_gene: TRBV4-3
d_gene: NA
len: 16
j_gene: TRBJ2-2
CDR3aa: CASSQDRAGPTGELFF
CDR3nt: TGCGCCAGCAGCCAAGATCGGGCAGGGCCCACCGGGGAGCTGTTTTTT

abundance: many
v_gene: TRBV29-1
d_gene: NA
len: 12
j_gene: TRBJ1-1
CDR3aa: CSVAEGSTEAFF
CDR3nt: TGCAGCGTTGCCGAGGGGAGTACTGAAGCTTTCTTT

abundance: NA
v_gene: TRBV4-3
d_gene: NA
len: 13
j_gene: TRBJ1-5
CDR3aa: CASSQDGSQPQHF
CDR3nt: TGCGCCAGCAGCCAAGATGGAAGTCAGCCCCAGCATTTT

abundance: many
v_gene: TRBV20-1
d_gene: NA
len: 10
j_gene: TRBJ2-3
CDR3aa: CSAIGDTQYF
CDR3nt: TGCAGTGCTATCGGAGATACGCAGTATTTT

abundance: NA
v_gene: TRBV7-2
d_gene: NA
len: 13
j_gene: TRBJ2-5
CDR3aa: CASSSHTTETQYF
CDR3nt: TGTGCCAGCAGCTCCCACACTACAGAGACCCAGTACTTC

abundance: few
v_gene: TRBV15
d_gene: NA
len: 15
j_gene: TRBJ1-1
CDR3aa: CATSRYRDKNTEAFF
CDR3nt: TGTGCCACCAGCAGATACCGGGACAAGAACACTGAAGCTTTCTTT

abundance: few
v_gene: TRBV12-3/TRBV12-4
d_gene: NA
len: 12
j_gene: TRBJ1-5
CDR3aa: CASSSGTQPQHF
CDR3nt: TGTGCCAGCAGTTCGGGGACCCAGCCCCAGCATTTT

abundance: many
v_gene: TRBV5-1
d_gene: NA
len: 13
j_gene: TRBJ1-1
CDR3aa: CASSLGWNTEAFF
CDR3nt: TGCGCCAGCAGCTTGGGTTGGAACACTGAAGCTTTCTTT

abundance: few
v_gene: TRBV7-9
d_gene: NA
len: 16
j_gene: TRBJ1-3
CDR3aa: CASSPPGQSSGNTIYF
CDR3nt: TGTGCCAGCAGCCCACCGGGCCAAAGCTCTGGAAACACCATATATTTT

abundance: NA
v_gene: TRBV29-1
d_gene: NA
len: 11
j_gene: TRBJ2-1
CDR3aa: CSVAPGGEQFF
CDR3nt: TGCAGCGTTGCTCCGGGCGGTGAGCAGTTCTTC

abundance: few
v_gene: TRBV3-1
d_gene: NA
len: 12
j_gene: TRBJ2-2
CDR3aa: CASGGGTGELFF
CDR3nt: TGTGCCAGCGGTGGAGGCACCGGGGAGCTGTTTTTT

abundance: few
v_gene: TRBV29-1
d_gene: TRBD1
len: 17
j_gene: TRBJ1-1
CDR3aa: CSVAGTGPDYLNTEAFF
CDR3nt: TGCAGCGTGGCCGGGACAGGGCCTGATTACTTGAACACTGAAGCTTTCTTT

abundance: many
v_gene: TRBV4-3
d_gene: TRBD1
len: 16
j_gene: TRBJ2-1
CDR3aa: CASSQDSGDRVSEQFF
CDR3nt: TGCGCCAGCAGCCAAGACTCAGGTGACAGGGTGAGTGAGCAGTTCTTC

abundance: NA
v_gene: TRBV2
d_gene: NA
len: 17
j_gene: TRBJ2-3
CDR3aa: CASLETPRTPSTDTQYF
CDR3nt: TGTGCCAGCTTGGAGACACCCAGAACTCCTAGCACAGATACGCAGTATTTT

abundance: few
v_gene: TRBV28
d_gene: NA
len: 14
j_gene: TRBJ2-4
CDR3aa: CASSFWGPKNIQYF
CDR3nt: TGTGCCAGCAGTTTTTGGGGACCCAAAAACATTCAGTACTTC

abundance: medium-sized
v_gene: TRBV3-1
d_gene: NA
len: 15
j_gene: TRBJ1-5
CDR3aa: CASSQDRYLGVPQHF
CDR3nt: TGTGCCAGCAGCCAAGATCGCTATCTGGGGGTGCCCCAGCATTTT

abundance: many
v_gene: TRBV4-1
d_gene: TRBD1
len: 17
j_gene: TRBJ1-6
CDR3aa: CASSQGGTGVYNSPLHF
CDR3nt: TGCGCCAGCAGCCAAGGAGGGACAGGGGTTTATAATTCACCCCTCCACTTT

abundance: NA
v_gene: TRBV28
d_gene: TRBD1
len: 15
j_gene: TRBJ1-1
CDR3aa: CASSSPGQGTSEAFF
CDR3nt: TGTGCCAGCAGTTCGCCGGGACAGGGGACCTCTGAAGCTTTCTTT

abundance: many
v_gene: TRBV20-1
d_gene: TRBD2
len: 15
j_gene: TRBJ2-5
CDR3aa: CSARDSGTSIETQYF
CDR3nt: TGCAGTGCTAGAGATAGCGGGACTAGTATCGAGACCCAGTACTTC

abundance: NA
v_gene: TRBV28
d_gene: TRBD1
len: 16
j_gene: TRBJ2-6
CDR3aa: CASRRTGESGANVLTF
CDR3nt: TGTGCCAGCAGAAGGACAGGGGAATCTGGGGCCAACGTCCTGACTTTC

abundance: many
v_gene: TRBV12-3/TRBV12-4
d_gene: TRBD2
len: 18
j_gene: TRBJ2-4
CDR3aa: CASSSIWSGGGAKNIQYF
CDR3nt: TGTGCCAGCAGCTCCATTTGGAGCGGGGGGGGAGCCAAAAACATTCAGTACTTC

abundance: NA
v_gene: TRBV27
d_gene: TRBD1
len: 18
j_gene: TRBJ1-6
CDR3aa: CASRADREGLKDNSPLHF
CDR3nt: TGTGCCAGCAGGGCAGACAGGGAAGGGCTGAAGGATAATTCACCCCTCCACTTT

abundance: NA
v_gene: TRBV11-2
d_gene: NA
len: 16
j_gene: TRBJ1-1
CDR3aa: CASSPTAKVQFPEAFF
CDR3nt: TGTGCCAGCAGCCCCACCGCTAAAGTTCAGTTTCCTGAAGCTTTCTTT

abundance: many
v_gene: TRBV24-1
d_gene: NA
len: 13
j_gene: TRBJ2-7
CDR3aa: CATSDSGLYEQYF
CDR3nt: TGTGCCACCAGTGATTCAGGGTTGTACGAGCAGTACTTC